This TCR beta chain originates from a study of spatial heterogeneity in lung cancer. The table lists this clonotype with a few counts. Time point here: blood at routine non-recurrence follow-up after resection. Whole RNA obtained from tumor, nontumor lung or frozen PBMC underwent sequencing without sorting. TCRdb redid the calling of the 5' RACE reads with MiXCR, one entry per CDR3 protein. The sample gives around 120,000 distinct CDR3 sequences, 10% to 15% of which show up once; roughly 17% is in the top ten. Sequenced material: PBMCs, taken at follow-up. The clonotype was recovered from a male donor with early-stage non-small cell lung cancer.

CDR3 amino acids: CASSVTGGRTEAFF. CDR3 nucleotide sequence: TGTGCCAGTAGCGTTACGGGGGGGAGAACTGAAGCTTTCTTT. The chain employs TRBV19 and TRBJ1-1; perhaps TRBD1 as D (5 bases). The CDR3 has 14 residues. Germline V gene sequence: CDR1 LNHDA, CDR2 SQIVND (reference sequence). V lost 6 bases and J 5 bases, leaving 16 bases between the germline ends.